This passage covers 23 T cell receptor beta chains from one sample sequenced in a study of blood T cell repertoires in COVID-19. Libraries were prepared by immunoSEQ multiplex PCR; TCRdb keeps only in-frame clonotypes and omits some of them. The sample records about 270,000 clones, around 89% being singletons. Source material: PBMCs or T cells enriched from blood (not recorded which). The source of these receptors is a woman in her twenties or thirties with acute COVID-19.

The chain employs TRBV5-4 and TRBJ2-2; D might be TRBD1 (5 bases). The CDR3 sequence is 16 residues long. With 6 bases removed from V and 3 bases from J, the gap between germline ends came to 18 bases. Germline CDR1 reads SGHNT; CDR2 reads YYREEE (reference sequence). CDR3 bases: TGTGCCAGCACCCCCCTTTGGGGCAGCGACACCGGGGAGCTGTTTTTT. This codes for CASTPLWGSDTGELFF. The full variable domain, in which reference TRBV5-4 and TRBJ2-2 provide the parts outside the CDR3, is ETGVTQSPTHLIKTRGQQVTLRCSSQSGHNTVSWYQQALGQGPQFIFQYYREEENGRGNFPPRFSGLQFPNYSSELNVNALELDDSALYLCASTPLWGSDTGELFFGEGSRLTVL.

This clone occurred once. The V and J genes are TRBV6-5 and TRBJ1-5; D is perhaps TRBD1 (5 bases). Germline V lookup: CDR1 MNHEY, CDR2 SVGAGI. Between the trimmed V and J ends, which lost 6 bases and 4 bases, there was a span of 10 bases. This CDR3 comprises 13 residues. Here the CDR3 reads CASSSPGNQPQHF. CDR3 nucleotide sequence: TGTGCCAGCAGCTCCCCAGGGAATCAGCCCCAGCATTTT.

The gene calls are TRBV27 and TRBJ2-3; possibly TRBD2 for D (5 bases). Per the germline V gene, CDR1 is MNHEY and CDR2 is SMNVEV (reference sequence). This CDR3 region has 15 residues. Trimming removed 10 bases from V and 4 bases from J, with 21 bases in between. CDR3 region: CATLSGGHYADTQYF. The CDR3, as DNA: TGTGCCACCCTCAGCGGCGGGCATTACGCAGATACGCAGTATTTT.

This sequence joins TRBV4-2 and TRBJ2-7, with 8 bases matching TRBD1. Germline V gene lookup returns CDR1 LGHNA and CDR2 YNFKEQ. This CDR3 comprises 16 residues. V was clipped by 3 bases and J by 3 bases; unmatched bases: 10. CDR3 residues: CASSQSLSDRGYEQYF. Here the CDR3 DNA reads TGTGCCAGCAGCCAGTCCCTTAGTGACAGGGGCTACGAGCAGTACTTC.

V is TRBV10-3 and J is TRBJ1-6, with D possibly TRBD1 on 6 matching bases. Trimming cost V 6 bases and J 8 bases, with 17 bases left between them. Germline V gives CDR1 ENHRY, CDR2 SYGVKD. The CDR3 is 15 residues long. CDR3 coding DNA: TGTGCCATCAGGAAAGAACAGGGATGGGATTCACCCCTCCACTTT. Amino acids: CAIRKEQGWDSPLHF.

This chain uses TRBV12-5 with TRBJ2-3; 9 nucleotides line up with TRBD2. Germline CDR1 reads LGHNT; CDR2 reads FRNRAP. The CDR3 runs 16 residues. V trimming: 1 base; J trimming: 4 bases; junction bases outside the gene matches: 6. DNA of the CDR3: TGTGCTAGTGGTTTGGGGTTAGCGGGAGTCGCAGATACGCAGTATTTT. Translating gives CASGLGLAGVADTQYF.

The chain recombines TRBV28 with TRBJ2-3; maybe TRBD1 (6 bases). The V end was cut by 8 bases, the J end by 11 bases, with 14 bases between. This CDR3 is 11 amino acids long. Germline loops: CDR1 MDHEN, CDR2 SYDVKM. The CDR3 DNA follows: TGTGCCAGCTACGACAGGCGGATGCAGTATTTT. Translating it yields CASYDRRMQYF.

The V gene is TRBV10-3, the J gene TRBJ2-3, with 13 nucleotides matching TRBD2. This CDR3 contains 15 residues. Germline CDR1 and CDR2: ENHRY and SYGVKD. Trimming at V came to 6 bases and at J to 0 bases, leaving 0 bases not matched to a gene. CDR3 loop: CAIRGLAGSTDTQYF. CDR3 in DNA: TGTGCCATCAGGGGACTAGCGGGGAGCACAGATACGCAGTATTTT.

As for this clone: One end of the junction fails to match germline, which may point to a read error. The rearrangement uses TRBV30 and TRBJ2-1; 15 bases are shared with TRBD2. The germline V gene encodes CDR1 GTSNPN and CDR2 SVGIG (reference sequence). There are 17 residues in the CDR3. CDR3 in DNA: TGTGCGTGGACTAGCGGGAGGGTTTCGTCTGACTACAATGAGCAGTTCTTC. Translation gives CAWTSGRVSSDYNEQFF.

The chain uses TRBV10-2 and TRBJ1-1; D perhaps matches TRBD1 (5 bases). Trimming took 8 bases from V and 1 from J, leaving 8 bases between them. The CDR3 runs 12 residues. Germline V gives CDR1 WSHSY, CDR2 SAAADI. CDR3 sequence (DNA): TGCGCCAGCGGACAACCGAACACTGAAGCTTTCTTT. Translation: CASGQPNTEAFF.

Regarding this clone: The junction does not match germline at one end; this may be a read error. The chain employs TRBV28 and TRBJ2-1; perhaps TRBD1 as D (5 bases). The CDR3 covers 12 residues. Germline CDR1 reads MDHEN; CDR2 reads SYDVKM. The CDR3 reads CASSPLVGATVF. In DNA form, the CDR3 reads TGTGCCAGCAGCCCCCTAGTAGGGGCGACGGTCTTC.

This rearrangement joins TRBV7-2 to TRBJ2-2, with 8 bases matching TRBD1. J was trimmed by 0 bases and V by 2 bases; bases with no gene match: 2. CDR1 and CDR2 from the germline V gene are SGHTA and FQGNSA. The CDR3 loop spans 16 amino acids. CDR3 loop: CASSLKQGANTGELFF. The CDR3 nucleotides are TGTGCCAGCAGCTTAAAACAGGGGGCGAACACCGGGGAGCTGTTTTTT.

This sequence joins TRBV9 and TRBJ2-3; D possibly corresponds to TRBD2 (6 bases). The CDR3 runs 14 residues. Germline loops: CDR1 SGDLS, CDR2 YYNGEE. Trimming cost V 2 bases and J 4 bases, with 11 bases left between them. CDR3 residues: CASSVGGGADTQYF. The CDR3 nucleotides are TGTGCCAGCAGCGTGGGAGGAGGCGCAGATACGCAGTATTTT.

This chain uses TRBV10-3 with TRBJ1-5; 7 nucleotides align to TRBD1. The CDR3 is 15 amino acids. The ends lost 4 bases at V and 7 bases at J; junction bases unmatched: 10. The germline V gene has CDR1 ENHRY and CDR2 SYGVKD. Written as DNA, the CDR3 is TGTGCCATCAGTGTGACAGGGCCTGACGTGCAGCCCCAGCATTTT. It yields the protein CAISVTGPDVQPQHF.

This clone was found once. The J gene is TRBJ2-7, the V gene TRBV19; 11 bases agree with TRBD2. CDR3 length: 15 residues. With V trimmed by 4 bases and J by 1 base, 3 bases remained unmatched. Germline CDR1 reads LNHDA; CDR2 reads SQIVND (reference sequence). CDR3 sequence (DNA): TGTGCCAGTAGTAAGAGACTAGCGGGATCCTACGAGCAGTACTTC. Protein: CASSKRLAGSYEQYF.

A few counts support this clone. This rearrangement joins TRBV14 to TRBJ2-2; 8 nucleotides agree with TRBD2. The CDR3 loop spans 19 amino acids. Germline CDR1 SGHDN, CDR2 FVKESK. Losses at the gene ends were 3 bases for V and 5 bases for J; bases not matched to a gene: 17. The CDR3 is CASSHKREQTGRWTGELFF. CDR3 nucleotides: TGTGCCAGCAGCCACAAGCGGGAGCAGACAGGACGATGGACCGGGGAGCTGTTTTTT.

This clone has only one observation. The V and J genes are TRBV10-2 and TRBJ2-5; D possibly corresponds to TRBD2 (6 bases). There are 15 residues in the CDR3. Trimming pared 7 bases from V and 5 bases from J, leaving 20 bases between. The V gene's germline CDR1 is WSHSY and CDR2 SAAADI. CDR3 bases: TGCGCCAGCAAGCTCCGGGGGACTGAGTCTGAGACCCAGTACTTC. Protein: CASKLRGTESETQYF.

The V and J genes are TRBV3-1 (or the pseudogene TRBV3-2) and TRBJ2-2; D not resolved. With 0 bases removed from V and 9 bases from J, the gap between germline ends came to 11 bases. The CDR3 is made up of 14 amino acids. Per the germline V gene, CDR1 is LGHDT and CDR2 is YNNKEL (reference sequence). CDR3: CASSQDRSGRELFF. The CDR3 DNA reads as TGTGCCAGCAGCCAAGATCGGTCAGGCCGGGAGCTGTTTTTT.

The chain has TRBV4-1 and TRBJ2-7; 8 bases map to TRBD2. The ends lost 2 bases at V and 3 bases at J; junction bases unmatched: 6. The CDR3 runs 15 residues. CDR1 is MGHRA, CDR2 YSYEKL, per germline. In nucleotides, the CDR3 is TGCGCCAGCAGCCAATGGACTAGCAGGAGCTACGAGCAGTACTTC. It translates to CASSQWTSRSYEQYF.

V and J are TRBV5-1 and TRBJ1-6; 7 bases are a match to TRBD1. Unmatched junction bases numbered 11, after V lost 0 bases and J lost 8 bases. CDR1 is SGHRS, CDR2 YFSETQ, per germline. The CDR3 has 17 residues. CDR3 in amino acids: CASSLAPETGFDSPLHF. In DNA form, the CDR3 reads TGCGCCAGCAGCTTGGCCCCGGAGACAGGGTTCGATTCACCCCTCCACTTT.

The chain couples TRBV5-1 to TRBJ1-5, with 8 bases that match TRBD1. This CDR3 comprises 14 residues. Per the germline V gene, CDR1 is SGHRS and CDR2 is YFSETQ. V lost 4 bases, J lost 6 bases, and 6 bases stayed unmatched. The CDR3 sequence is CASSLGTGGQPQHF. CDR3 DNA: TGCGCCAGCAGCCTGGGAACAGGGGGTCAGCCCCAGCATTTT. The whole variable domain, remainder taken from reference TRBV5-1 and TRBJ1-5, is KAGVTQTPRYLIKTRGQQVTLSCSPISGHRSVSWYQQTPGQGLQFLFEYFSETQRNKGNFPGRFSGRQFSNSRSEMNVSTLELGDSALYLCASSLGTGGQPQHFGDGTRLSIL.

The V call is TRBV6-5, the J call TRBJ2-1; D is perhaps TRBD2 (5 bases). The CDR3 spans 16 residues. Germline CDR1 is MNHEY and CDR2 is SVGAGI. V lost 2 bases and J 1 base, leaving 12 bases between the germline ends. The CDR3 sequence: CASSYLAGLSYNEQFF. For the CDR3, the DNA is TGTGCCAGCAGTTACCTGGCGGGCTTATCCTACAATGAGCAGTTCTTC.

This clone occurred once. J is TRBJ1-6 and V is TRBV28; D not resolved. CDR1 MDHEN and CDR2 SYDVKM come from the germline V gene. The CDR3 length is 14 residues. Trimming pared 2 bases from V and 7 bases from J, leaving 9 bases between. The DNA for the CDR3 is TGTGCCAGCAGTTTACAGGTCTACAATTCACCCCTCCACTTT. Translation gives CASSLQVYNSPLHF.